The 17 T cell receptor beta chains presented below share a single source sample, sequenced in a study of cytotoxic CD8 clonotypes in ibrutinib-treated CLL. This table comes from immunoSEQ multiplex PCR, and its TCRdb copy is limited to in-frame clones, with some not included. The sample has hundreds of thousands of clones, over 60% seen once; the top ten hold about 6.7%. The source material was PBMCs, sampled after 36 months of ibrutinib treatment. The receptors here all came from a human donor with chronic lymphocytic leukemia.

This chain connects TRBV6-6 to TRBJ2-2; D call uncertain. The germline CDR1 and CDR2 sequences are MNHNY and SVGAGI (reference sequence). The V end lost 11 bases, the J end lost 1 base, and 11 bases lay between the germline ends. The CDR3 length is 13 residues. This chain's CDR3 is CAGRAENTGELFF. In DNA form, the CDR3 reads TGTGCCGGCCGGGCCGAGAACACCGGGGAGCTGTTTTTT.

The chain has TRBV5-1 and TRBJ1-2; no reliable D call. The germline V and J ends were trimmed by 2 bases and 3 bases, with 8 bases remaining between them. CDR3 length: 13 amino acids. The germline V gene has CDR1 SGHRS and CDR2 YFSETQ. CDR3 sequence reads: CASSFGGDYGYTF. In DNA form, the CDR3 reads TGCGCCAGCAGCTTCGGAGGAGACTATGGCTACACCTTC.

This clone has just a few counts. The chain couples TRBV9 to TRBJ2-7; unclear D gene. Germline-derived CDR1 and CDR2 are SGDLS and YYNGEE. Between the trimmed V and J ends, which lost 0 bases and 3 bases, there was a span of 7 bases. CDR3 length: 13 amino acids. CDR3 sequence: CASSVATNYEQYF. The CDR3, as DNA: TGTGCCAGCAGCGTAGCCACCAACTACGAGCAGTACTTC.

The chain recombines TRBV29-1 with TRBJ1-2; D uncertain. V gave up 4 bases and J gave up 8 bases, with 14 bases separating them. Germline assignment: CDR1 SQVTM and CDR2 ANQGSEA. The CDR3 is 12 residues long. The CDR3 here is CSVGAAGLGYTF. The CDR3 DNA is TGCAGCGTTGGGGCGGCTGGGTTAGGCTACACCTTC. The full variable domain, in which reference TRBV29-1 and TRBJ1-2 provide the parts outside the CDR3, is SAVISQKPSRDICQRGTSLTIQCQVDSQVTMMFWYRQQPGQSLTLIATANQGSEATYESGFVIDKFPISRPNLTFSTLTVSNMSPEDSSIYLCSVGAAGLGYTFGSGTRLTVV.

This chain links TRBV19 with TRBJ1-1, with D possibly matching TRBD1 (5 bases). The V and J ends lost 3 bases and 0 bases respectively, with 11 bases between them. Germline V gives CDR1 LNHDA, CDR2 SQIVND (reference sequence). The CDR3 contains 15 residues. Here the CDR3 DNA reads TGTGCCAGTAGTATTGAGGGGATTATGAACACTGAAGCTTTCTTT. It is translated as CASSIEGIMNTEAFF.

This clone was seen a handful of times. The chain uses TRBV6-1 and TRBJ1-6; unclear D gene. This CDR3 region has 13 residues. Germline assignment: CDR1 MNHNS and CDR2 SASEGT. Trimming took off 2 bases at V and 7 bases at J, with 6 bases between the two ends. CDR3 bases: TGTGCCAGCAGTGAACACGTAAATTCACCCCTCCACTTT. This gives the protein CASSEHVNSPLHF.

The chain uses TRBV11-3 and TRBJ2-2, with TRBD2 identical over 15 bases. With 4 bases clipped from V and 6 bases from J, the junction kept 9 bases outside the gene matches. Germline V gene lookup returns CDR1 SGHNT and CDR2 YENEEA. The CDR3 length is 18 residues. For the CDR3, the DNA is TGTGCCAGCAGCTCTTCCGGACTAGCGGGAGGGTGGCCCGGGGAGCTGTTTTTT. Protein: CASSSSGLAGGWPGELFF. Combining the CDR3 with reference TRBV11-3 and TRBJ2-2 gives the whole variable domain EAGVVQSPRYKIIEKKQPVAFWCNPISGHNTLYWYLQNLGQGPELLIRYENEEAVDDSQLPKDRFSAERLKGVDSTLKIQPAELGDSAVYLCASSSSGLAGGWPGELFFGEGSRLTVL.

The sample holds a few counts of this clone. The CDR3 DNA follows: TGCGCCAGCAGCTTGGGAACCCGGGCGGGTAATGAAAAACTGTTTTTT. It specifies CASSLGTRAGNEKLFF. The rearrangement links TRBV5-1 to TRBJ1-4, with unresolved D. V was cut by 0 bases and J by 4 bases, with 13 bases left in between. CDR1 and CDR2 from the germline V gene are SGHRS and YFSETQ. The CDR3 is 16 residues long.

There are a few counts of this clone. The V and J genes are TRBV5-6 and TRBJ2-7; 8 bases fit TRBD1. This CDR3 region has 15 residues. The germline V gene has CDR1 SGHDT and CDR2 YYEEEE. The junction had 10 bases not matched to a gene; V was cut back by 4 bases and J by 4 bases. CDR3 residues: CASSTYRGDPYEQYF. The CDR3 DNA reads TGTGCCAGCAGCACCTACAGGGGGGACCCTTACGAGCAGTACTTC.

In this sample, this clone turned up many times. The chain has TRBV15 and TRBJ1-5; D remains unclear. CDR1 is LNHNV and CDR2 is YYDKDF in the germline V gene (reference sequence). V lost 5 bases to trimming and J lost 0 bases, with 5 bases between them. The CDR3 consists of 13 residues. The CDR3, as DNA: TGTGCCACCAGCCAAAGTAGCAATCAGCCCCAGCATTTT. It codes for CATSQSSNQPQHF.

The CDR3 sequence: CAISKQTSSDTQYF. CDR3 in DNA: TGTGCCATCAGTAAGCAGACTAGCTCAGATACGCAGTATTTT. The chain employs TRBV10-3 and TRBJ2-3; 7 bases are shared with TRBD2. Trimming took 5 bases from V and 4 from J; bases not matched to a gene: 6. The CDR3 has 14 amino acids. Germline CDR1 ENHRY, CDR2 SYGVKD.

In regard to this clone: An end of the junction does not agree with germline; a read error may underlie this. This CDR3 is also generated by other DNA sequences in the sample. V and J are TRBV13 and TRBJ2-1, with 12 bases matching TRBD2. Germline V gene data show CDR1 as PRHDT and CDR2 as FYEKMQ (reference sequence). The CDR3 has 17 residues. CDR3 sequence: CASSLLAGGNSYNEQFF. CDR3 bases: TGTGCTAGCAGCTTACTAGCGGGAGGAAACTCCTACAATGAGCAGTTCTTC. The full variable domain, rest sourced from reference TRBV13 and TRBJ2-1, is AAGVIQSPRHLIKEKRETATLKCYPIPRHDTVYWYQQGPGQDPQFLISFYEKMQSDKGSIPDRFSAQQFSDYHSELNMSSLELGDSALYFCASSLLAGGNSYNEQFFGPGTRLTVL.

The chain couples TRBV13 to TRBJ1-1; D is unclear. This CDR3 is 14 amino acids long. Germline V gene lookup returns CDR1 PRHDT and CDR2 FYEKMQ (reference sequence). V lost 5 bases and J lost 0, with 10 bases in between. The CDR3 DNA is TGTGCCAGCAGCCCCGGACGGTTGAACACTGAAGCTTTCTTT. Translated, it gives CASSPGRLNTEAFF.

This chain links TRBV9 with TRBJ2-2, with D perhaps matching TRBD1 (6 bases). Germline CDR1 and CDR2: SGDLS and YYNGEE. Between the trimmed V and J ends, which lost 3 bases and 3 bases, there was a span of 12 bases. The CDR3 is made up of 15 amino acids. The CDR3 reads CASSGAGDHTGELFF. CDR3 sequence (DNA): TGTGCCAGCAGCGGAGCAGGGGACCACACCGGGGAGCTGTTTTTT.

This clone appeared a single time. Distinct nucleotide sequences in the sample also encode this CDR3. V and J are TRBV5-1 and TRBJ2-5; 10 positions match TRBD2. The CDR3 has 15 amino acids. Germline trimming cut 3 bases from V and 1 base from J; bases unmatched to any gene: 3. Germline CDR1 and CDR2: SGHRS and YFSETQ. This CDR3 reads CASSYSGGPQETQYF. CDR3 DNA: TGCGCCAGCAGCTATAGCGGGGGGCCCCAAGAGACCCAGTACTTC.

In this sample, this clone turned up a few times. The chain joins TRBV4-1 to TRBJ1-5; D ambiguous. The CDR3 sequence is 17 residues long. V was shortened by 1 base and J by 0 bases, with 13 bases between the two germline ends. CDR1 MGHRA and CDR2 YSYEKL come from the germline V gene. This CDR3 is CASSQVWVIYSNQPQHF. The DNA of the CDR3 is TGCGCCAGCAGCCAAGTATGGGTAATCTATAGCAATCAGCCCCAGCATTTT.

The chain uses TRBV29-1 and TRBJ2-2; 8 bases line up with TRBD1. V was pared by 5 bases and J by 5 bases, with 13 bases of the junction left unmatched. Germline V lookup: CDR1 SQVTM, CDR2 ANQGSEA. The CDR3 is 16 amino acids. The CDR3 region is CSVFVAKTGETGELFF. The CDR3 DNA sequence: TGCAGCGTTTTCGTCGCGAAGACAGGGGAGACCGGGGAGCTGTTTTTT.